This T cell receptor (beta chain) stems from a study of blood T cell repertoires in COVID-19. CDR3 length equals 16 residues. Germline V gene data show CDR1 as LGHDT and CDR2 as YNNKEL (reference sequence). V gave up 5 bases and J gave up 0 bases, with 15 bases separating them. A few counts support this clone. Per the authors' pipeline: Reference gene primer amplification in the assay estimated nucleated cell counts. Only in-frame clones appear in the TCRdb table, and some are missing; sequencing was by immunoSEQ multiplex PCR. That table supplies the V and J calls and clone size; D and trimming were determined from the DNA. The table has more than 55,000 clones, 60% to 85% seen once.

The clonotype originates from a man aged 55 to 70 with acute or convalescent COVID-19. This rearrangement joins TRBV3-1 (or the pseudogene TRBV3-2) to TRBJ2-3, with a tentative D call TRBD1 (5 bases). The sample comprised peripheral blood. CDR3 DNA: TGTGCCAGCAGCACCCCCGACAGATCTAGCACAGATACGCAGTATTTT. As protein: CASSTPDRSSTDTQYF.